This TCR beta chain came from a study of T-cell memory formation after mild COVID-19. TCRdb called the 5' RACE reads again in MiXCR, with one record for every CDR3 protein. The table shows 540,000 or so distinct CDR3 sequences, with about a fifth occurring only once. This clonotype was observed a few times. The sample was PBMCs or a T cell subset sorted from them (not recorded which). The sequence was obtained from an adult woman who had mild COVID-19 (a few samples of this study predate the infection). Cell type and time point are not known.

The CDR3: CASSPYSGIGREQFF. In nucleotides, the CDR3 is TGCGCCAGCAGCCCCTATAGCGGGATAGGCCGTGAGCAGTTCTTC. This chain connects TRBV5-1 to TRBJ2-1; the match to TRBD2 covers 8 bases. Germline V gene lookup returns CDR1 SGHRS and CDR2 YFSETQ. After removal of 4 bases from V and 9 bases from J, the junction contained 12 bases not matched to a gene. The CDR3 is 15 residues long. The whole variable domain, filled in from reference TRBV5-1 and TRBJ2-1, reads KAGVTQTPRYLIKTRGQQVTLSCSPISGHRSVSWYQQTPGQGLQFLFEYFSETQRNKGNFPGRFSGRQFSNSRSEMNVSTLELGDSALYLCASSPYSGIGREQFFGPGTRLTVL.